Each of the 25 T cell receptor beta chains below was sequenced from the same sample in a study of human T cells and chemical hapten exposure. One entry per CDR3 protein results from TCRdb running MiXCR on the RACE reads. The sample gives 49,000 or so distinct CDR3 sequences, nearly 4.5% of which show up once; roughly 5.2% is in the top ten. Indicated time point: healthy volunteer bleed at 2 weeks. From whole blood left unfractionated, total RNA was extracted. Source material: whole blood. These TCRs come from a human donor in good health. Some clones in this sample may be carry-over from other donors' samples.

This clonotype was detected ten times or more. The CDR3 reads CASSLRTSGYSTDTQYF. CDR3 sequence (DNA): TGTGCCAGCAGCCTACGGACTAGCGGGTATAGCACAGATACGCAGTATTTT. The chain carries TRBV7-6 and TRBJ2-3, with 11 nucleotides matching TRBD2. This CDR3 region has 17 residues. Germline loops: CDR1 SGHVS, CDR2 FNYEAQ. Germline trimming cut 5 bases from V and 0 bases from J; bases unmatched to any gene: 7. The variable domain in full, completed from reference TRBV7-6 and TRBJ2-3, reads GAGVSQSPRYKVTKRGQDVALRCDPISGHVSLYWYRQALGQGPEFLTYFNYEAQQDKSGLPNDRFSAERPEGSISTLTIQRTEQRDSAMYRCASSLRTSGYSTDTQYFGPGTRLTVL.

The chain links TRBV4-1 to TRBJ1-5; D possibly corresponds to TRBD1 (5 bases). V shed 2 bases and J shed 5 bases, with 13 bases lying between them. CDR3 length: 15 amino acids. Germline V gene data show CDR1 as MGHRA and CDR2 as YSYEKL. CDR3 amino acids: CASSQSGNWDQPQHF. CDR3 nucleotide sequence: TGCGCCAGCAGCCAATCAGGGAACTGGGATCAGCCCCAGCATTTT.

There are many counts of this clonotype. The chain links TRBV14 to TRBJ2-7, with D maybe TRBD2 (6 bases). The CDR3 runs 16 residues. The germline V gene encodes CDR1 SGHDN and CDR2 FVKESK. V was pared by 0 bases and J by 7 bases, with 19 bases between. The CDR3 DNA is TGTGCCAGCAGCCAAGATTGGATCCCCAGGAGGGAGGAGCAGTACTTC. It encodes CASSQDWIPRREEQYF. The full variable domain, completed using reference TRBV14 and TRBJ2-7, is EAGVTQFPSHSVIEKGQTVTLRCDPISGHDNLYWYRRVMGKEIKFLLHFVKESKQDESGMPNNRFLAERTGGTYSTLKVQPAELEDSGVYFCASSQDWIPRREEQYFGPGTRLTVT.

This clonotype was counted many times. This CDR3 is CASSRAYEAFF. As DNA, the CDR3 is TGTGCCAGCAGCAGGGCCTACGAAGCTTTCTTT. V and J are TRBV6-2 or TRBV6-3 and TRBJ1-1; tentative D call: TRBD1 (5 bases). Trimming removed 6 bases at V and 8 bases at J, with 10 bases between. The germline CDR1 and CDR2 sequences are MNHEY and SVGEGT. CDR3 size: 11 residues.

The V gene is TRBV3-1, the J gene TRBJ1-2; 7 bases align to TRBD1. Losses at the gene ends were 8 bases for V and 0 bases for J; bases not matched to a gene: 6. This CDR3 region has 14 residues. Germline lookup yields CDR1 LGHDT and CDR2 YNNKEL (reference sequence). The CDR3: CASGGGFANYGYTF. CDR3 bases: TGTGCCAGCGGAGGGGGCTTCGCTAACTATGGCTACACCTTC.

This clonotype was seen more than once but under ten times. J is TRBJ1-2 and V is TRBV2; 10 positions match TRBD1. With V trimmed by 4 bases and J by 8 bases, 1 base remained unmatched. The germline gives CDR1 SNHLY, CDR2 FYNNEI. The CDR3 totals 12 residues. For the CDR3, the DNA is TGTGCCAGCAGTGGGGACAGGGGAGGCTACACCTTC. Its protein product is CASSGDRGGYTF. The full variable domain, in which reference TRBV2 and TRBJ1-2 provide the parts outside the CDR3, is EPEVTQTPSHQVTQMGQEVILRCVPISNHLYFYWYRQILGQKVEFLVSFYNNEISEKSEIFDDQFSVERPDGSNFTLKIRSTKLEDSAMYFCASSGDRGGYTFGSGTRLTVV.

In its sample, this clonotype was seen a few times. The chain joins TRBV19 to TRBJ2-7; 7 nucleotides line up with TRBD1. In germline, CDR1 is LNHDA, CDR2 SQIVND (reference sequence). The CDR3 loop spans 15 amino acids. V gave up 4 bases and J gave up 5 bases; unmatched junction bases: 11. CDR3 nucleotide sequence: TGTGCCAGTAGTACCGAGACAGGGTTTAGCAACGAGCAGTACTTC. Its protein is CASSTETGFSNEQYF.

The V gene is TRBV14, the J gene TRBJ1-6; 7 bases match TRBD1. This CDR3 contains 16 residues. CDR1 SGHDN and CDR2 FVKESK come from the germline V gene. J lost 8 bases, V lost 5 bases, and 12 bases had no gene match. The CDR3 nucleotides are TGTGCCAGCAGCTTGGCGTACAGGGGCCGGGATTCACCCCTCCACTTT. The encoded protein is CASSLAYRGRDSPLHF.

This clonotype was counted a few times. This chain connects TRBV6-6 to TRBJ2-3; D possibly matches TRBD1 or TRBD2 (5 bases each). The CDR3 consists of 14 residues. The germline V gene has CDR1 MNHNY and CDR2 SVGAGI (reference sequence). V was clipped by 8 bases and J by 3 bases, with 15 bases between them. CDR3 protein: CASEGTALTDTQYF. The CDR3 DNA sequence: TGTGCCAGCGAGGGGACGGCTTTAACAGATACGCAGTATTTT.

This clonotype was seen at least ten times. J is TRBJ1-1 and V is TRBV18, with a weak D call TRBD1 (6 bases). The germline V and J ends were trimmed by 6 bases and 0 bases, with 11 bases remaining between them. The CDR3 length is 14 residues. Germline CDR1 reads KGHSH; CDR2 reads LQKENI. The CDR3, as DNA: TGTGCCAGCTCCCGGGACAACATGAACACTGAAGCTTTCTTT. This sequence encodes CASSRDNMNTEAFF.

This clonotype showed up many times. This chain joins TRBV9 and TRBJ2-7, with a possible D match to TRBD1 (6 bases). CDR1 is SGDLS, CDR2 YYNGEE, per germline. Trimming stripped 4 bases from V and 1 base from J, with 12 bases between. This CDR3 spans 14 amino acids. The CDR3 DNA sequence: TGTGCCAGCAGCACAGGGTTTGGGTCCTACGAGCAGTACTTC. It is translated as CASSTGFGSYEQYF.

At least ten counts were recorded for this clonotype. For the CDR3, the DNA is TGTGCCAGCCAACAGGGTTGGTCTGGAAACACCATATATTTT. Translation gives CASQQGWSGNTIYF. This chain links TRBV25-1 with TRBJ1-3; tentative D call: TRBD1 (6 bases). The CDR3 has 14 amino acids. Trimming removed 8 bases at V and 1 base at J, with 12 bases between. The germline gives CDR1 MGHDK, CDR2 SYGVNS.

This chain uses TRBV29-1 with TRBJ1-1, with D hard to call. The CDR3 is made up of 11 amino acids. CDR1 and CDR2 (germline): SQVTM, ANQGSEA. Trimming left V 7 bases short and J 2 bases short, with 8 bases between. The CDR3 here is CSAQFNTEAFF. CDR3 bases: TGCAGCGCCCAGTTTAACACTGAAGCTTTCTTT.

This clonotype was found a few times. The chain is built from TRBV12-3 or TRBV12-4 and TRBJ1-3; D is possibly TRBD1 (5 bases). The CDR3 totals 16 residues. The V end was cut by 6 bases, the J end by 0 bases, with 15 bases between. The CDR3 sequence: CASSLPPGGSGNTIYF. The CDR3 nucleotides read TGTGCCAGCAGCCTCCCCCCCGGGGGCTCTGGAAACACCATATATTTT.

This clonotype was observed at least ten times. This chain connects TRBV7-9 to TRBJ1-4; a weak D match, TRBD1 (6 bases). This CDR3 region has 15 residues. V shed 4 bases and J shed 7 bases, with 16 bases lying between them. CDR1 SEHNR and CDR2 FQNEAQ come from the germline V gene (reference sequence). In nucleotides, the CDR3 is TGTGCCAGCAGCTCATCGGGGGCGCTCAGTGAAAAACTGTTTTTT. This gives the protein CASSSSGALSEKLFF.

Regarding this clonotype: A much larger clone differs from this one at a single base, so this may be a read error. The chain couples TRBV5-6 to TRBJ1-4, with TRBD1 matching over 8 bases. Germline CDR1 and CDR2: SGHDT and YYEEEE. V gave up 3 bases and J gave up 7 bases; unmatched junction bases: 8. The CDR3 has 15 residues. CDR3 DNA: TGTGCCAGCAGCTACATGGGACAGGTGCGTGAAAAACTGTTTTTT. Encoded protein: CASSYMGQVREKLFF.

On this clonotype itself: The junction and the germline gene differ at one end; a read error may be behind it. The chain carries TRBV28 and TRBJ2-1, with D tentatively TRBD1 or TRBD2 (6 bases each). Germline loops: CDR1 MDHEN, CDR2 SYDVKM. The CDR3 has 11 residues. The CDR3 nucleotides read TGTGCCGGCAGTCGAGGGGGGGAGCAGTTCTTC. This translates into CAGSRGGEQFF. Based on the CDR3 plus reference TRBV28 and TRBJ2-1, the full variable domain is DVKVTQSSRYLVKRTGEKVFLECVQDMDHENMFWYRQDPGLGLRLIYFSYDVKMKEKGDIPEGYSVSREKKERFSLILESASTNQTSMYLCAGSRGGEQFFGPGTRLTVL.

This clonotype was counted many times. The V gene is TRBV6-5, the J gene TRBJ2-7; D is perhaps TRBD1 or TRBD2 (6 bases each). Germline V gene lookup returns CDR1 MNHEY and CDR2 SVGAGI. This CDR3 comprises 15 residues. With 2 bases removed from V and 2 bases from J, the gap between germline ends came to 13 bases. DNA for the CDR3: TGTGCCAGCAGTTACGTTAAGGGGGGAACCTACGAGCAGTACTTC. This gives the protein CASSYVKGGTYEQYF.

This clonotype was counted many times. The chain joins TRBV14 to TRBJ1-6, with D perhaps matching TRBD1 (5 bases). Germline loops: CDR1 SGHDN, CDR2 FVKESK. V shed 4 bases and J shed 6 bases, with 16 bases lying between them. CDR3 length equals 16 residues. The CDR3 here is CASSPTRGVINSPLHF. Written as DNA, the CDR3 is TGTGCCAGCAGCCCTACCCGGGGGGTAATTAATTCACCCCTCCACTTT.

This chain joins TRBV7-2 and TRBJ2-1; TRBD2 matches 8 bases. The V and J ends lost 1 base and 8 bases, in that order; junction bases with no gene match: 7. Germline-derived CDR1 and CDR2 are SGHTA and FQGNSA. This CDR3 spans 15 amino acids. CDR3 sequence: CASSLGGLDLYEQFF. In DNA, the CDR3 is TGTGCCAGCAGCTTAGGGGGACTAGATTTATATGAGCAGTTCTTC.

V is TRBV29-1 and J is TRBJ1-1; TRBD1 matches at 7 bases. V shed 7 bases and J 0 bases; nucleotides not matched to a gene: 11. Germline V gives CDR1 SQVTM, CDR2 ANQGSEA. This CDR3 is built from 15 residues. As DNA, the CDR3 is TGCAGCGCCGGCCGCAGGGGGGCGATGAACACTGAAGCTTTCTTT. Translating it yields CSAGRRGAMNTEAFF.

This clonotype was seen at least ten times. The CDR3 nucleotides are TGTGCCAGCAGTTTAGAAAGGGGGACTGAAGCTTTCTTT. Its translation is CASSLERGTEAFF. The V gene is TRBV12-3 or TRBV12-4, the J gene TRBJ1-1, with a possible D match to TRBD1 (6 bases). The germline V and J ends were trimmed by 1 base and 5 bases, with 8 bases remaining between them. There are 13 residues in the CDR3.

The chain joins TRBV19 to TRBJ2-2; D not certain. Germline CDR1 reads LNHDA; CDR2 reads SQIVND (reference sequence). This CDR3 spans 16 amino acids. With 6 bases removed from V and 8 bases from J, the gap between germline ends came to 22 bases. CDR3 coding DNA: TGTGCCAGTAGACCCTACGAAGGTCATTTTTCAGGGGAGCTGTTTTTT. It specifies CASRPYEGHFSGELFF.

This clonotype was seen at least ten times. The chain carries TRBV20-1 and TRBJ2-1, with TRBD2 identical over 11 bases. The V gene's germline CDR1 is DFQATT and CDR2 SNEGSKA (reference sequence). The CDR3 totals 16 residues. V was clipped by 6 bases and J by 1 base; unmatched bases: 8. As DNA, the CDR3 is TGCAGTGCCTCCCCCCCTAGCGGGGGGTCCTACAATGAGCAGTTCTTC. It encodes CSASPPSGGSYNEQFF.

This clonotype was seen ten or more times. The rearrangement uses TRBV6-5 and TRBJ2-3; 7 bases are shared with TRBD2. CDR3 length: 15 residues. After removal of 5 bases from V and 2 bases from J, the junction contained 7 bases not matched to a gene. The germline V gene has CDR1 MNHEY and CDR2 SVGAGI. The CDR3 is CASSLAAPVTDTQYF. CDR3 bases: TGTGCCAGCAGTCTAGCGGCCCCGGTCACAGATACGCAGTATTTT.